This entry lists 27 T cell receptor beta chains sequenced from one sample in a study of T-cell memory formation after mild COVID-19. MiXCR, applied by TCRdb to the 5' RACE reads, yields one record per CDR3 protein. The table lists under 300,000 distinct CDR3 sequences, 7% to 10% of them singletons. The sample comprised PBMCs or a T cell subset sorted from them (not recorded which). Receptor source: a young man who had mild COVID-19 (a few samples of this study predate the infection). Cell type and time point are not known.

This clonotype was counted at least ten times. The CDR3 spells CASSALPGTDTQYF. The CDR3 DNA follows: TGTGCCAGCAGCGCTTTGCCGGGGACAGATACGCAGTATTTT. V gene TRBV7-9 combines with J gene TRBJ2-3; possible D gene TRBD2, 5 bases. The germline gives CDR1 SEHNR, CDR2 FQNEAQ (reference sequence). The CDR3 is made up of 14 amino acids. Trimming removed 5 bases at V and 3 bases at J, with 12 bases between.

This chain links TRBV12-3 or TRBV12-4 with TRBJ1-6; possibly TRBD1 for D (6 bases). V lost 5 bases and J 10 bases, leaving 15 bases between the germline ends. CDR3 length equals 14 residues. The chain's CDR3 is CASSPTGMKSPLHF. DNA for the CDR3: TGTGCCAGCAGTCCAACAGGGATGAAATCACCCCTCCACTTT.

The chain joins TRBV5-4 to TRBJ1-2, with D unclear. V was trimmed by 0 bases and J by 4 bases, leaving 13 bases between them. This CDR3 has 15 amino acids. Germline V gene lookup returns CDR1 SGHNT and CDR2 YYREEE (reference sequence). The CDR3 coding sequence is TGTGCCAGCAGCTTGGATCCCCGGAATCCCTATGGCTACACCTTC. It is translated as CASSLDPRNPYGYTF.

This clonotype was seen only a few times. This chain's CDR3 is CASSRQRAGTAYNGPLHF. In DNA form, the CDR3 reads TGTGCCAGCAGTCGCCAAAGGGCCGGGACAGCCTATAATGGACCCCTCCACTTT. The V and J genes are TRBV6-5 and TRBJ1-6; TRBD1 matches at 7 bases. Germline CDR1 and CDR2: MNHEY and SVGAGI. J lost 12 bases, V lost 5 bases, and 22 bases had no gene match. The CDR3 is 18 amino acids.

The rearrangement joins TRBV5-5 to TRBJ1-6; the match to TRBD1 covers 8 bases. V gave up 3 bases and J gave up 5 bases; unmatched junction bases: 7. Germline V gene sequence: CDR1 SGHKS, CDR2 YYEKEE (reference sequence). The CDR3 has 16 residues. CDR3 bases: TGTGCCAGCAGCTGGGGACAGGCCTCTAATAATTCACCCCTCCACTTT. Protein sequence: CASSWGQASNNSPLHF.

The rearrangement links TRBV7-2 to TRBJ1-2, with 7 bases matching TRBD1. The CDR3 covers 13 residues. Trimming at V came to 5 bases and at J to 8 bases, leaving 8 bases not matched to a gene. Germline values: CDR1 SGHTA, CDR2 FQGNSA. CDR3 bases: TGTGCCAGCAGCCCGCGACAGGGAACGGGCTACACCTTC. Translating it yields CASSPRQGTGYTF.

The chain recombines TRBV7-9 with TRBJ2-3; D remains ambiguous. V was cut by 6 bases and J by 0 bases, with 16 bases left in between. The CDR3 consists of 16 residues. Germline-derived CDR1 and CDR2 are SEHNR and FQNEAQ (reference sequence). CDR3 sequence reads: CASRLNRTASTDTQYF. DNA of the CDR3: TGTGCCAGCAGGTTAAACCGGACGGCTAGCACAGATACGCAGTATTTT.

The rearrangement uses TRBV6-5 and TRBJ2-7, with D possibly TRBD2 on 6 matching bases. Germline CDR1 reads MNHEY; CDR2 reads SVGAGI. The CDR3 length is 13 residues. Trimming removed 6 bases at V and 2 bases at J, with 11 bases between. The CDR3 DNA reads as TGTGCCAGCAGAACGGGAGAGGCCTACGAGCAGTACTTC. Translating it yields CASRTGEAYEQYF.

This clonotype was seen ten or more times. V gene TRBV5-1 combines with J gene TRBJ2-7; D may be TRBD1 or TRBD2 (5 bases each). CDR1 and CDR2 (germline): SGHRS, YFSETQ. The CDR3 consists of 14 residues. V gave up 6 bases and J gave up 6 bases, with 19 bases separating them. The CDR3 DNA reads TGCGCCAGCACCGGGACCCTCCTTGGGGGCGAGCAGTACTTC. Its protein product is CASTGTLLGGEQYF.

In this sample, this clonotype turned up a few times. V is TRBV10-3 and J is TRBJ2-1, with 8 bases aligning to TRBD1. CDR3 length equals 17 residues. Germline-derived CDR1 and CDR2 are ENHRY and SYGVKD. With 0 bases clipped from V and 7 bases from J, the junction kept 11 bases outside the gene matches. The CDR3 loop reads CAISESRDRFGLNEQFF. The DNA of the CDR3 is TGTGCCATCAGTGAGTCCCGGGACAGGTTCGGGCTTAATGAGCAGTTCTTC.

The chain joins TRBV6-2 or TRBV6-3 to TRBJ1-2, with D unclear. The CDR3 loop spans 12 amino acids. The V end was cut by 4 bases, the J end by 8 bases, with 11 bases between. From germline, CDR1 is MNHEY and CDR2 SVGEGT. The CDR3 nucleotides read TGTGCCAGCAGTTTAACGGAATCCGGCTACACCTTC. Its translation is CASSLTESGYTF.

This clonotype was seen only a few times. CDR3 bases: TGCGCCAGCAGCCAAGGTTCCCGGGGCACTGAAGCTTTCTTT. Its protein product is CASSQGSRGTEAFF. This chain uses TRBV4-3 with TRBJ1-1, with D unresolved. CDR1 is LGHNA and CDR2 is YSLEER in the germline V gene. The V end lost 1 base, the J end lost 4 bases, and 10 bases lay between the germline ends. The CDR3 is 14 amino acids.

In this sample, this clonotype turned up a few times. This chain uses TRBV29-1 with TRBJ2-3, with 11 bases aligning to TRBD1. V dropped 0 bases and J dropped 3; count of bases not matched to a gene: 8. The germline CDR1 and CDR2 sequences are SQVTM and ANQGSEA. This CDR3 contains 17 residues. The CDR3 bases are TGCAGCGTTGAAGATCCCGGGACAGGGGGTTTAACAGATACGCAGTATTTT. Translated, it gives CSVEDPGTGGLTDTQYF.

This clonotype was observed a few times. The CDR3: CSVGAPQETQYF. DNA of the CDR3: TGCAGCGTTGGGGCACCACAAGAGACCCAGTACTTC. This chain links TRBV29-1 with TRBJ2-5; the D is unclear. This CDR3 region has 12 residues. Trimming left V 4 bases short and J 2 bases short, with 8 bases between. The germline CDR1 and CDR2 sequences are SQVTM and ANQGSEA.

The rearrangement uses TRBV7-3 and TRBJ2-3, with D perhaps matching TRBD2 (7 bases). The germline V gene encodes CDR1 SGHTA and CDR2 FQGTGA. The germline V and J ends were trimmed by 7 bases and 5 bases, with 16 bases remaining between them. The CDR3 contains 14 residues. CDR3: CASTPGGSGDTQYF. The CDR3 region has the DNA TGTGCCAGCACCCCGGGGGGCTCGGGAGATACGCAGTATTTT. Full variable domain (missing parts from reference TRBV7-3 and TRBJ2-3): GAGVSQTPSNKVTEKGKYVELRCDPISGHTALYWYRQSLGQGPEFLIYFQGTGAADDSGLPNDRFFAVRPEGSVSTLKIQRTERGDSAVYLCASTPGGSGDTQYFGPGTRLTVL.

The gene calls are TRBV5-1 and TRBJ2-1; TRBD2 is a possible D gene (6 bases). The CDR3 runs 15 residues. Germline loops: CDR1 SGHRS, CDR2 YFSETQ. Trimming cost V 4 bases and J 6 bases, with 17 bases left between them. The CDR3 region has the DNA TGCGCCAGCAGCATGGACTACCCAGGGTCCAATGAGCAGTTCTTC. Translation: CASSMDYPGSNEQFF.

In this sample, this clonotype turned up many times. CDR3: CASRMSGTANYGYTF. The CDR3 region has the DNA TGTGCCAGCAGAATGTCCGGGACAGCTAACTATGGCTACACCTTC. J is TRBJ1-2 and V is TRBV12-3 or TRBV12-4; 7 bases are a match to TRBD1. The CDR3 covers 15 residues. The V gene end was trimmed by 6 bases and the J gene end by 0 bases; junction bases not matched to a gene: 7.

For the CDR3, the DNA is TGTGCCAGCAGTTTAACCACAGGGACCTACGAGCAGTACGTC. Translated: CASSLTTGTYEQYV. The chain recombines TRBV28 with TRBJ2-7; D is perhaps TRBD1 (6 bases). V was cut by 2 bases and J by 2 bases, with 10 bases left in between. The CDR3 consists of 14 residues. The V gene's germline CDR1 is MDHEN and CDR2 SYDVKM.

This clonotype was detected a few times. The chain links TRBV12-3 or TRBV12-4 to TRBJ2-1; D remains unclear. V was pared by 6 bases and J by 2 bases, with 14 bases between. The CDR3 totals 15 residues. DNA of the CDR3: TGTGCCAGCAGCCTCCGGACCGTGGCCTACAATGAGCAGTTCTTC. It translates to CASSLRTVAYNEQFF.

J is TRBJ2-5 and V is TRBV7-9; D might be TRBD2 (5 bases). CDR1 is SEHNR and CDR2 is FQNEAQ in the germline V gene (reference sequence). There are 13 residues in the CDR3. V was shortened by 8 bases and J by 2 bases, with 12 bases between the two germline ends. The CDR3 bases are TGTGCCAGCGCCCGGGGTGGGCAAGAGACCCAGTACTTC. This translates into CASARGGQETQYF.

The V gene is TRBV9, the J gene TRBJ2-1, with 7 bases fitting TRBD1. Trimming at V came to 7 bases and at J to 5 bases, leaving 9 bases not matched to a gene. The CDR3 is made up of 14 amino acids. Looked up from germline, CDR1 is SGDLS and CDR2 is YYNGEE. CDR3 region: CASSPGQRDNEQFF. As DNA, the CDR3 is TGTGCCAGCTCGCCGGGACAGCGAGACAATGAGCAGTTCTTC.

The chain is built from TRBV7-9 and TRBJ1-2; the D is unclear. CDR1 and CDR2 (germline): SEHNR, FQNEAQ (reference sequence). The CDR3 is 13 amino acids. The germline V and J ends were trimmed by 7 bases and 8 bases, with 17 bases remaining between them. The CDR3 loop is CASIQLAVHGYTF. CDR3 DNA: TGTGCCAGCATCCAATTGGCAGTACACGGCTACACCTTC. Full variable domain (missing parts from reference TRBV7-9 and TRBJ1-2): DTGVSQNPRHKITKRGQNVTFRCDPISEHNRLYWYRQTLGQGPEFLTYFQNEAQLEKSRLLSDRFSAERPKGSFSTLEIQRTEQGDSAMYLCASIQLAVHGYTFGSGTRLTVV.

This chain links TRBV3-1 with TRBJ1-6; the match to TRBD1 covers 8 bases. J lost 6 bases, V lost 3 bases, and 1 base had no gene match. The CDR3 is made up of 14 amino acids. Germline V lookup: CDR1 LGHDT, CDR2 YNNKEL (reference sequence). The CDR3 reads CASSQTGVNSPLHF. CDR3 sequence (DNA): TGTGCCAGCAGCCAGACAGGGGTTAATTCACCCCTCCACTTT.

V is TRBV7-9 and J is TRBJ1-1, with 8 bases identical to TRBD1. The CDR3 spans 16 residues. Trimming cost V 3 bases and J 3 bases; bases outside gene matches: 9. Germline values: CDR1 SEHNR, CDR2 FQNEAQ (reference sequence). The CDR3 reads CASSFRQGMRYTEAFF. The CDR3 DNA reads as TGTGCCAGCAGCTTCCGACAGGGGATGAGGTACACTGAAGCTTTCTTT.

The chain uses TRBV27 and TRBJ2-3; 8 bases line up with TRBD2. The germline CDR1 and CDR2 sequences are MNHEY and SMNVEV (reference sequence). V lost 1 base and J lost 1; bases outside the gene matches: 4. The CDR3 is 16 residues long. In DNA form, the CDR3 reads TGTGCCAGCAGTTTATTCCCGACTAGCGGCACAGATACGCAGTATTTT. This encodes CASSLFPTSGTDTQYF.

This clonotype was recorded many times. The chain links TRBV4-3 to TRBJ2-1; 10 nucleotides align to TRBD2. The CDR3 spans 15 residues. The germline gives CDR1 LGHNA, CDR2 YSLEER. Trimming at V came to 3 bases and at J to 4 bases, leaving 3 bases not matched to a gene. The CDR3 loop is CASSQLAGEYNEQFF. The CDR3 DNA is TGCGCCAGCAGCCAGCTAGCGGGGGAATACAATGAGCAGTTCTTC.

This clonotype was picked up a small number of times. The chain has TRBV19 and TRBJ1-1; D possibly corresponds to TRBD1 (5 bases). V lost 6 bases and J 2 bases, leaving 16 bases between the germline ends. The CDR3 is 15 residues long. Germline values: CDR1 LNHDA, CDR2 SQIVND (reference sequence). As DNA, the CDR3 is TGTGCCAGTAGGCCACCCCTAGGGGCCAACACTGAAGCTTTCTTT. This gives the protein CASRPPLGANTEAFF. The full variable domain, rest sourced from reference TRBV19 and TRBJ1-1, is DGGITQSPKYLFRKEGQNVTLSCEQNLNHDAMYWYRQDPGQGLRLIYYSQIVNDFQKGDIAEGYSVSREKKESFPLTVTSAQKNPTAFYLCASRPPLGANTEAFFGQGTRLTVV.